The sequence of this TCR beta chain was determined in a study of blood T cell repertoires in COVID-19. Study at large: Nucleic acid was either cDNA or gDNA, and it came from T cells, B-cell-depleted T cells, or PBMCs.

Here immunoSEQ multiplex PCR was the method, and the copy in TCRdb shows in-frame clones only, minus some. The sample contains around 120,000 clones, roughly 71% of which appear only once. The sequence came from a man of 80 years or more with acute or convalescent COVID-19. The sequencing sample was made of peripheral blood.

CDR3 loop: CASSYDFSGKTDTQYF. CDR3 in DNA: TGTGCCAGCAGTTACGATTTTAGCGGGAAGACAGATACGCAGTATTTT. The J gene is TRBJ2-3, the V gene TRBV6-6; 8 bases are a match to TRBD2. There are 16 residues in the CDR3. The germline gives CDR1 MNHNY, CDR2 SVGAGI (reference sequence). Losses at the gene ends were 2 bases for V and 3 bases for J; bases not matched to a gene: 7.